Below, 12 T cell receptor beta chains from the same sample are listed, as sequenced in a study of T-cell reconstitution after alpha-beta-depleted transplantation in children. The TCRbeta library was prepared with unique molecular identifiers. From the PCR reads, TCRdb called clonotypes with MiXCR, one entry per CDR3 protein. Altogether roughly 300,000 distinct CDR3 sequences are present, roughly 12% being singletons, with the ten largest covering around a quarter. Material: peripheral blood, obtained 180 days after TCRalphabeta/CD19-depleted stem cell transplant. These receptors originate from a male patient aged 2-15 years who had a stem cell transplant for chronic granulomatous disease, so the T cells may come from the graft donor.

This clonotype was observed many times. The V gene is TRBV5-1, the J gene TRBJ2-1, with 11 nucleotides matching TRBD2. Germline CDR1 SGHRS, CDR2 YFSETQ. With 0 bases clipped from V and 15 bases from J, the junction kept 8 bases outside the gene matches. The CDR3 covers 14 residues. This CDR3 reads CASSLGTSGSPGFF. The CDR3 DNA is TGCGCCAGCAGCTTGGGGACTAGCGGGTCCCCAGGGTTCTTC.

The J gene is TRBJ1-5, the V gene TRBV20-1, with TRBD1 matching 7 bases. This CDR3 region has 13 residues. Germline CDR1 reads DFQATT; CDR2 reads SNEGSKA (reference sequence). Trimming removed 6 bases from V and 0 bases from J; junction bases left unmatched: 2. The CDR3 here is CSADRDSNQPQHF. The CDR3 region has the DNA TGCAGTGCCGACAGGGATAGCAATCAGCCCCAGCATTTT.

The chain combines TRBV9 with TRBJ1-6; D ambiguous. The CDR3 is made up of 17 amino acids. V shed 0 bases and J shed 2 bases, with 12 bases lying between them. Germline CDR1 is SGDLS and CDR2 is YYNGEE. This CDR3 is CASSVAPASAYNSPLHF. The CDR3 DNA reads as TGTGCCAGCAGCGTAGCTCCCGCGAGCGCCTATAATTCACCCCTCCACTTT. Full variable domain (remainder filled in from reference TRBV9 and TRBJ1-6): DSGVTQTPKHLITATGQRVTLRCSPRSGDLSVYWYQQSLDQGLQFLIQYYNGEERAKGNILERFSAQQFPDLHSELNLSSLELGDSALYFCASSVAPASAYNSPLHFGNGTRLTVT.

Turning to this clonotype: A much larger clone is a single base away; this may be a read error. The rearrangement uses TRBV10-3 and TRBJ2-5; D perhaps matches TRBD2 (5 bases). V was cut by 5 bases and J by 5 bases, with 9 bases left in between. Germline V gene sequence: CDR1 ENHRY, CDR2 SYGVKD. This CDR3 contains 12 residues. Here the CDR3 reads CAISTGRETQYF. CDR3 nucleotides: TGTGCCATCAGTACGGGAAGGGAGACCCAGTACTTC.

Remarks on this clonotype: This clone may be a read error of a much larger clone one base away. The chain has TRBV7-2 and TRBJ2-5; D gene ambiguous. CDR3 length: 14 amino acids. Germline CDR1 SGHTA, CDR2 FQGNSA. The V end lost 5 bases, the J end lost 5 bases, and 15 bases lay between the germline ends. CDR3 in amino acids: CASSLRPEKETQYF. CDR3 in DNA: TGTGCCAGCAGCCTTAGGCCGGAGAAGGAGACCCAGTACTTC.

Many counts were recorded for this clonotype. This chain joins TRBV3-1 and TRBJ2-1; 9 nucleotides match TRBD2. There are 14 residues in the CDR3. CDR1 is LGHDT and CDR2 is YNNKEL in the germline V gene (reference sequence). Losses at the gene ends were 3 bases for V and 7 bases for J; bases not matched to a gene: 4. The chain's CDR3 is CASSQRGGLNEQFF. Written as DNA, the CDR3 is TGTGCCAGCAGCCAGCGGGGGGGCCTAAATGAGCAGTTCTTC.

This clonotype came up many times. This CDR3 reads CSVEAPQLDTQYF. The CDR3 nucleotides are TGCAGCGTTGAGGCGCCTCAGTTAGACACCCAGTACTTC. The chain employs TRBV29-1 and TRBJ2-5; D is unclear. The V end lost 3 bases, the J end lost 8 bases, and 16 bases lay between the germline ends. CDR3 length: 13 residues. Germline V gene data show CDR1 as SQVTM and CDR2 as ANQGSEA.

This clonotype has at least ten counts. The chain is built from TRBV7-8 and TRBJ2-1, with D tentatively TRBD1 or TRBD2 (5 bases each). Germline V gene data show CDR1 as SGHVS and CDR2 as FQNEAQ. The length of the CDR3 is 14 residues. Trimming cost V 2 bases and J 5 bases, with 10 bases left between them. CDR3: CASSLRDVDNEQFF. DNA of the CDR3: TGTGCCAGCAGCTTACGGGACGTCGACAATGAGCAGTTCTTC.

This clonotype was seen at least ten times. The chain carries TRBV6-4 and TRBJ2-2; D gene ambiguous. Germline CDR1 reads MRHNA; CDR2 reads SNTAGT. Trimming took off 4 bases at V and 8 bases at J, with 14 bases between the two ends. This CDR3 region has 14 residues. In DNA form, the CDR3 reads TGTGCCAGCAGTGCCCAACCGACCGCGGGGGAGCTGTTTTTT. Residues: CASSAQPTAGELFF.

Ten or more counts support this clonotype. The chain combines TRBV10-1 with TRBJ1-1; D not certain. Germline-derived CDR1 and CDR2 are WNHNN and SYGVQD (reference sequence). The CDR3 is 9 amino acids. Trimming removed 6 bases from V and 7 bases from J, with 3 bases in between. The chain's CDR3 is CASRGEAFF. As DNA, the CDR3 is TGCGCCAGCAGGGGTGAAGCTTTCTTT.

This clonotype occurred many times. This chain connects TRBV5-1 to TRBJ2-7; 9 positions match TRBD1. Germline values: CDR1 SGHRS, CDR2 YFSETQ. This CDR3 is 15 amino acids long. Unmatched junction bases numbered 2, after V lost 0 bases and J lost 1 base. The CDR3 spells CASSLEGQGSYEQYF. As DNA, the CDR3 is TGCGCCAGCAGCTTGGAGGGACAGGGTTCCTACGAGCAGTACTTC. Full variable domain (remainder filled in from reference TRBV5-1 and TRBJ2-7): KAGVTQTPRYLIKTRGQQVTLSCSPISGHRSVSWYQQTPGQGLQFLFEYFSETQRNKGNFPGRFSGRQFSNSRSEMNVSTLELGDSALYLCASSLEGQGSYEQYFGPGTRLTVT.

This clonotype was seen many times. This chain connects TRBV6-5 to TRBJ1-1; possibly TRBD1 for D (5 bases). The CDR3 sequence is 15 residues long. V lost 2 bases and J 1 base, leaving 11 bases between the germline ends. Per germline, CDR1 MNHEY and CDR2 SVGAGI. The CDR3 reads CASSYRTRGNTEAFF. For the CDR3, the DNA is TGTGCCAGCAGTTACCGGACGAGGGGGAACACTGAAGCTTTCTTT.